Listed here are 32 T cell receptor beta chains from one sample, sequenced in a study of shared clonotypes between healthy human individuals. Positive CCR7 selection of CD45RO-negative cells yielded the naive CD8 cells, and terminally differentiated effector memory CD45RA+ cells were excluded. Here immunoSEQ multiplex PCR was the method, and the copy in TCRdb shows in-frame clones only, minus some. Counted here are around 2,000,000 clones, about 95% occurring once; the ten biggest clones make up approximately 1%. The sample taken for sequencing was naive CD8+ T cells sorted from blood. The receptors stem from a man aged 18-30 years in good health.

The CDR3 DNA reads TGTGCCAGCTCTGATTGGGACAGAGACACAGATACGCAGTATTTT. Protein: CASSDWDRDTDTQYF. The genes are TRBV27 and TRBJ2-3, with TRBD1 matching 7 bases. Germline-derived CDR1 and CDR2 are MNHEY and SMNVEV (reference sequence). The CDR3 runs 15 residues. V was clipped by 8 bases and J by 2 bases; unmatched bases: 10.

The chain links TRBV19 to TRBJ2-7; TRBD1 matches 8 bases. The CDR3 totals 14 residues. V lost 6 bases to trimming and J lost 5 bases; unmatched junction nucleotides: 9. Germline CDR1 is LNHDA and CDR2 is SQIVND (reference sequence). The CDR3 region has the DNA TGTGCCAGTAGCCCAGTCGGACAGGGAAACGAGCAGTACTTC. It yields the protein CASSPVGQGNEQYF.

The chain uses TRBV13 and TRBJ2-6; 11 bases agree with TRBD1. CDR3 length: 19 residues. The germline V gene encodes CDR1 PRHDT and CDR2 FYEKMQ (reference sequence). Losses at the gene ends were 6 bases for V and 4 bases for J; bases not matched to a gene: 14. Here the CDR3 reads CASSPGPGQGAQGANVLTF. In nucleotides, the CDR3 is TGTGCCAGCAGTCCTGGGCCCGGACAGGGGGCGCAGGGGGCCAACGTCCTGACTTTC.

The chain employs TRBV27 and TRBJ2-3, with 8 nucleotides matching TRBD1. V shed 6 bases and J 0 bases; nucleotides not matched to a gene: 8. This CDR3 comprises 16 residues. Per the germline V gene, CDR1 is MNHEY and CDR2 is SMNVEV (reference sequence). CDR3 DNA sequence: TGTGCCAGCAGGCTGGGGACAGGCGGCAGCACAGATACGCAGTATTTT. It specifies CASRLGTGGSTDTQYF.

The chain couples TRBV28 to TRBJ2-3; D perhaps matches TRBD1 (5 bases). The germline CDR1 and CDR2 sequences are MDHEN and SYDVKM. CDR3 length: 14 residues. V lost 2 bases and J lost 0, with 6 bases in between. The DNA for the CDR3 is TGTGCCAGCAGTTTAGGGGCTAGCACAGATACGCAGTATTTT. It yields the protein CASSLGASTDTQYF.

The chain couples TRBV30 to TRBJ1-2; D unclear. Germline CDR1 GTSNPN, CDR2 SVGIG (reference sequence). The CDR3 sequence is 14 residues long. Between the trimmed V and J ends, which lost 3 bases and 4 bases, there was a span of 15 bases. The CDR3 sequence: CAWRSGVWGYGYTF. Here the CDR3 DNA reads TGTGCCTGGAGGAGCGGGGTGTGGGGCTATGGCTACACCTTC.

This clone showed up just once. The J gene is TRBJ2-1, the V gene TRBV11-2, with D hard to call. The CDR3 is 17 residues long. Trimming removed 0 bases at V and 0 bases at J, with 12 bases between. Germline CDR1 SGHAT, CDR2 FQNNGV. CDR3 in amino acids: CASSLEVSPSSYNEQFF. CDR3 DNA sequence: TGTGCCAGCAGCTTAGAGGTCTCACCGAGCTCCTACAATGAGCAGTTCTTC.

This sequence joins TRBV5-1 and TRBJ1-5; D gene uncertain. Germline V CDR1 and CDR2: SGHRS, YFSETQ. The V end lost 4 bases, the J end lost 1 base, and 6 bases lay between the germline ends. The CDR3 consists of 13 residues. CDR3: CASSPLSNQPQHF. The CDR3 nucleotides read TGCGCCAGCAGCCCCCTGAGCAATCAGCCCCAGCATTTT. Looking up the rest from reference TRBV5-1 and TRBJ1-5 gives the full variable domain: KAGVTQTPRYLIKTRGQQVTLSCSPISGHRSVSWYQQTPGQGLQFLFEYFSETQRNKGNFPGRFSGRQFSNSRSEMNVSTLELGDSALYLCASSPLSNQPQHFGDGTRLSIL.

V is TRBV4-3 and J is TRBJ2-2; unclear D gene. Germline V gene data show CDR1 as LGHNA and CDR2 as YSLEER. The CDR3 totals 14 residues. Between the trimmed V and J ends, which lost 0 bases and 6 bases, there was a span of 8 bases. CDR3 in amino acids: CASSQDWAAGELFF. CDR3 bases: TGCGCCAGCAGCCAAGATTGGGCAGCCGGGGAGCTGTTTTTT.

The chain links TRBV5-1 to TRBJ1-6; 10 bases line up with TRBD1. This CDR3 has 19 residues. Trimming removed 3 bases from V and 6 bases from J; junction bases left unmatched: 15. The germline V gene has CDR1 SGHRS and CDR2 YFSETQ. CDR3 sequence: CASSYQGDRGSPGNSPLHF. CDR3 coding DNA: TGCGCCAGCAGCTATCAGGGGGACAGGGGCTCTCCGGGTAATTCACCCCTCCACTTT.

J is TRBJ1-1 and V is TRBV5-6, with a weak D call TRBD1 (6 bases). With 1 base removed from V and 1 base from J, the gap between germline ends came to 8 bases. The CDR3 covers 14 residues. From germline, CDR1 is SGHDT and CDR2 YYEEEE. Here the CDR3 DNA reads TGTGCCAGCAGCTTGTTAGGGGGGAACACTGAAGCTTTCTTT. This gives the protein CASSLLGGNTEAFF. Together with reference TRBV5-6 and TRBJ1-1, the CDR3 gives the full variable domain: DAGVTQSPTHLIKTRGQQVTLRCSPKSGHDTVSWYQQALGQGPQFIFQYYEEEERQRGNFPDRFSGHQFPNYSSELNVNALLLGDSALYLCASSLLGGNTEAFFGQGTRLTVV.

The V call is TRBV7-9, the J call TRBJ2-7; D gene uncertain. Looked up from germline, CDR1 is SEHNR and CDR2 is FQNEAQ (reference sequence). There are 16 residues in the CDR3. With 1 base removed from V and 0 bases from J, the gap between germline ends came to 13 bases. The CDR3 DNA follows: TGTGCCAGCAGCTTAGGGGCAGGTTACCTCTCCTACGAGCAGTACTTC. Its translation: CASSLGAGYLSYEQYF.

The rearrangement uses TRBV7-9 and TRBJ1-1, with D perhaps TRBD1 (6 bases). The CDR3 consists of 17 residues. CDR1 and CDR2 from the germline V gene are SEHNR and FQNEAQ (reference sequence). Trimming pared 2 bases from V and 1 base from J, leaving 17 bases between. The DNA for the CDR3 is TGTGCCAGCAGCTTAATCCAGCAGGGGAGTTGGAACACTGAAGCTTTCTTT. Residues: CASSLIQQGSWNTEAFF.

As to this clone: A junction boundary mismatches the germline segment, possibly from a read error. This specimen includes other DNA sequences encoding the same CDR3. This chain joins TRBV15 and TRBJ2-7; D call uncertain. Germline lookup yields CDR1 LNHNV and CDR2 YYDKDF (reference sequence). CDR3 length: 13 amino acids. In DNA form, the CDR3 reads TGTGCCACCAGCGGAGATCGAGCCTACGAGCAGTACTTC. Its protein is CATSGDRAYEQYF.

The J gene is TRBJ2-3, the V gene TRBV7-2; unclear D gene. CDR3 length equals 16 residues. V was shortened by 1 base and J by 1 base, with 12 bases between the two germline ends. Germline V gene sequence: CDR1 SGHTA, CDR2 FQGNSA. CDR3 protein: CASSLVLGRGTDTQYF. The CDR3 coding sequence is TGTGCCAGCAGCTTAGTTTTGGGAAGGGGCACAGATACGCAGTATTTT.

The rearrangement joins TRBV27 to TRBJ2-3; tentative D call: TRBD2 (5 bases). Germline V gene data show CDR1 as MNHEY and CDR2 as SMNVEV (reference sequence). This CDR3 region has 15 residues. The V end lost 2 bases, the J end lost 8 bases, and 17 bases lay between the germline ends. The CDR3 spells CASSLIASSGGTQYF. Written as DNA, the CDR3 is TGTGCCAGCAGTTTAATTGCGTCTTCAGGAGGTACGCAGTATTTT.

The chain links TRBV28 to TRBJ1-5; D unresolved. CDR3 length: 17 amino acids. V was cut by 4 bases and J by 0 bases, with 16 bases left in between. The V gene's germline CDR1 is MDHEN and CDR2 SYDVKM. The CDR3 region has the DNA TGTGCCAGCAGTTCGCCCGTTGGTGAGTATAGCAATCAGCCCCAGCATTTT. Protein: CASSSPVGEYSNQPQHF.

CDR3 nucleotides: TGTGCCAGTAGTATGGGGGACACTTATAATTCACCCCTCCACTTT. Translating it yields CASSMGDTYNSPLHF. The V gene is TRBV19, the J gene TRBJ1-6; D may be TRBD1 (6 bases). Germline assignment: CDR1 LNHDA and CDR2 SQIVND (reference sequence). The CDR3 length is 15 residues. V lost 3 bases to trimming and J lost 4 bases, with 10 bases between them. The variable domain in full, with the rest retrieved from reference TRBV19 and TRBJ1-6, is DGGITQSPKYLFRKEGQNVTLSCEQNLNHDAMYWYRQDPGQGLRLIYYSQIVNDFQKGDIAEGYSVSREKKESFPLTVTSAQKNPTAFYLCASSMGDTYNSPLHFGNGTRLTVT.

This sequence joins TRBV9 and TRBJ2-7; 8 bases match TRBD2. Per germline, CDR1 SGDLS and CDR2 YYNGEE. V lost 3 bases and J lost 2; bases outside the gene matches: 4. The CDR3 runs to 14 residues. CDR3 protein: CASSALAGTYEQYF. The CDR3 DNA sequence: TGTGCCAGCAGCGCCTTAGCGGGAACCTACGAGCAGTACTTC. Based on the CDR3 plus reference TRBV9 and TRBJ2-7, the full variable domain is DSGVTQTPKHLITATGQRVTLRCSPRSGDLSVYWYQQSLDQGLQFLIQYYNGEERAKGNILERFSAQQFPDLHSELNLSSLELGDSALYFCASSALAGTYEQYFGPGTRLTVT.

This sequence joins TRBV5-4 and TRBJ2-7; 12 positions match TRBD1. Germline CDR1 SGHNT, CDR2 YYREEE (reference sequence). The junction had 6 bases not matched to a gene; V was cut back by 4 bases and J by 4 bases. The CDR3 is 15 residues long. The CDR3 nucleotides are TGTGCCAGCAGCCCCGGGACAGGGGGCCGATACGAGCAGTACTTC. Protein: CASSPGTGGRYEQYF.

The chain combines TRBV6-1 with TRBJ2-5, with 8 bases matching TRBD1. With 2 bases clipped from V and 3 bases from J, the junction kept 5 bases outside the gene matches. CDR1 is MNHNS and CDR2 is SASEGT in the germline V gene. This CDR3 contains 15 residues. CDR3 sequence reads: CASSETGQGKETQYF. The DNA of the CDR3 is TGTGCCAGCAGTGAAACTGGACAGGGTAAAGAGACCCAGTACTTC.

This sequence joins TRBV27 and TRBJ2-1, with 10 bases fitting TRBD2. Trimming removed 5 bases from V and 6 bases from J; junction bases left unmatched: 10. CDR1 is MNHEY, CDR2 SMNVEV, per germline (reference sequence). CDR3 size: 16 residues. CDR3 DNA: TGTGCCAGCAGTACCCCACTAGCGGGGTTCAGCAATGAGCAGTTCTTC. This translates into CASSTPLAGFSNEQFF.

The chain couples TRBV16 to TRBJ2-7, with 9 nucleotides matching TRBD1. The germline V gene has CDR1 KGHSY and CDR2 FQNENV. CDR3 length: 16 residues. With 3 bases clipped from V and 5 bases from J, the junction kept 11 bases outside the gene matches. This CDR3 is CASSHPGQGSRHEQYF. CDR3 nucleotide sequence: TGTGCCAGCAGCCACCCAGGACAGGGGAGTAGGCACGAGCAGTACTTC.

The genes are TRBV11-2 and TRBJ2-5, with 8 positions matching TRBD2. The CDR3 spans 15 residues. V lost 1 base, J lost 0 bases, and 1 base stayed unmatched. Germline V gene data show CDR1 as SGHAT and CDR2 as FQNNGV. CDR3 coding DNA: TGTGCCAGCAGCTTAGCGGGGGGGTACCAAGAGACCCAGTACTTC. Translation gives CASSLAGGYQETQYF.

The CDR3 spells CASSYRGPEQYF. CDR3 DNA: TGTGCCAGCAGTTACCGGGGGCCAGAGCAGTACTTC. The chain employs TRBV28 and TRBJ2-7, with D perhaps assigned TRBD1 or TRBD2 (6 bases each). There are 12 residues in the CDR3. The germline gives CDR1 MDHEN, CDR2 SYDVKM. With 4 bases removed from V and 7 bases from J, the gap between germline ends came to 11 bases.

The CDR3 region is CASSYEWGYEQYF. The DNA for the CDR3 is TGTGCCAGCAGTTACGAGTGGGGGTACGAGCAGTACTTC. The chain joins TRBV6-5 to TRBJ2-7; D is tentatively TRBD1 or TRBD2 (5 bases each). The CDR3 has 13 amino acids. The V gene lost 2 bases and the J gene lost 4 bases, with 9 bases spanning the gap. In germline, CDR1 is MNHEY, CDR2 SVGAGI.

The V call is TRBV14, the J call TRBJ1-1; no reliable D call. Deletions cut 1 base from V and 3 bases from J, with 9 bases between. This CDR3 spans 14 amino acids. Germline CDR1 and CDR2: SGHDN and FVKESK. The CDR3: CASSQVGGYTEAFF. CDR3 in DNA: TGTGCCAGCAGCCAAGTAGGAGGGTACACTGAAGCTTTCTTT.

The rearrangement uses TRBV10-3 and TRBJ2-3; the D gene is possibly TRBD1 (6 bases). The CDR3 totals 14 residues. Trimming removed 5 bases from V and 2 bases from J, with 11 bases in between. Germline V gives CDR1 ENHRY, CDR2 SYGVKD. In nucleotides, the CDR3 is TGTGCCATCAGTATACAGGGCCCCACAGATACGCAGTATTTT. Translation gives CAISIQGPTDTQYF.

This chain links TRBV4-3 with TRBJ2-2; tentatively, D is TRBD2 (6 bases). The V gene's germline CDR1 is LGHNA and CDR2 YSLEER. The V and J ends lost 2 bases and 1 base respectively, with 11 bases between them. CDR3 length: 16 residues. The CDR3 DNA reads TGCGCCAGCAGCCAATGGGTTAGCGGGAACACCGGGGAGCTGTTTTTT. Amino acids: CASSQWVSGNTGELFF.

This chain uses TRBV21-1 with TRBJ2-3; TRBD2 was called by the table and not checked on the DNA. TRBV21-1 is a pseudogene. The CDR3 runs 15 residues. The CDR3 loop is CASRTRTSSTDTQYF. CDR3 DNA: TGTGCCAGCAGGACACGGACTAGTAGCACAGATACGCAGTATTTT.

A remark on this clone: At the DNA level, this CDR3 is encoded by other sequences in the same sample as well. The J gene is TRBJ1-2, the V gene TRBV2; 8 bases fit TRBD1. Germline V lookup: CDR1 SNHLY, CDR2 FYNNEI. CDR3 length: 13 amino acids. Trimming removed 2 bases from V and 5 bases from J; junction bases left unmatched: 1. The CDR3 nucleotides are TGTGCCAGCAGTGAAACAGGGGGGTATGGCTACACCTTC. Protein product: CASSETGGYGYTF.

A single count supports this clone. In DNA form, the CDR3 reads TGTGCCAGCAGCCCGGGACTAGCCAAAAACATTCAGTACTTC. Translating it yields CASSPGLAKNIQYF. The V and J genes are TRBV13 and TRBJ2-4, with D maybe TRBD2 (6 bases). Trimming removed 5 bases at V and 0 bases at J, with 8 bases between. Per the germline V gene, CDR1 is PRHDT and CDR2 is FYEKMQ (reference sequence). The CDR3 sequence is 14 residues long. The full variable domain, with the rest looked up from reference TRBV13 and TRBJ2-4, is AAGVIQSPRHLIKEKRETATLKCYPIPRHDTVYWYQQGPGQDPQFLISFYEKMQSDKGSIPDRFSAQQFSDYHSELNMSSLELGDSALYFCASSPGLAKNIQYFGAGTRLSVL.